These 29 T cell receptor beta chains were all obtained from the same sample, sequenced in a study of tissue T cells after allogeneic stem cell transplantation (dated 2022 in TCRdb). The intended sense of this specimen's time point label: human tissue collected at research (rapid) autopsy. Libraries were built with the immunoSEQ multiplex PCR assay. TCRdb re-hosts the immuneACCESS table, in-frame sequences only. Its copies lack some clones; in the studies checked, an unresolved V gene accounts for under half of them, and the cause for the rest is not known. The sample includes about 540 clones, with about 80% observed a single time. The ten largest clonotypes hold approximately 20% of the sample. The sequences come from liver tissue, collected at autopsy. All receptors derive from a female patient between 40 and 75 years old with steroid-refractory graft-versus-host disease after an allogeneic stem cell transplant. In transplant recipients, some T cells may be of donor rather than host origin.

The V gene is TRBV5-1, the J gene TRBJ2-1, with D possibly matching TRBD1 (5 bases). Deletions cut 0 bases from V and 7 bases from J, with 11 bases between. Germline V gene data show CDR1 as SGHRS and CDR2 as YFSETQ. The length of the CDR3 is 14 residues. The CDR3 DNA reads TGCGCCAGCAGCTTGGTTCAGGGTGGGAATGAGCAGTTCTTC. It yields the protein CASSLVQGGNEQFF.

The chain recombines TRBV4-2 with TRBJ2-7; 10 bases are shared with TRBD2. Germline V CDR1 and CDR2: LGHNA, YNFKEQ. The CDR3 has 16 amino acids. Unmatched junction bases numbered 3, after V lost 0 bases and J lost 1 base. The CDR3 DNA follows: TGTGCCAGCAGCCAAGAAGTTAGCGGGGGGTCCTACGAGCAGTACTTC. It specifies CASSQEVSGGSYEQYF.

V is TRBV28 and J is TRBJ1-1, with 7 positions matching TRBD1. CDR3 length: 12 amino acids. Trimming took 5 bases from V and 7 from J; bases not matched to a gene: 4. CDR1 and CDR2 from the germline V gene are MDHEN and SYDVKM. For the CDR3, the DNA is TGTGCCAGCAGTGAGGGACAGCTTGAAGCTTTCTTT. Its translation: CASSEGQLEAFF.

The V and J genes are TRBV7-2 and TRBJ2-3; TRBD2 matches at 8 bases. CDR1 is SGHTA, CDR2 FQGNSA, per germline. The junction had 17 bases not matched to a gene; V was cut back by 5 bases and J by 4 bases. The CDR3 has 18 amino acids. The CDR3 sequence is CASSNQPTGSGSADTQYF. The CDR3 nucleotides read TGTGCCAGCAGCAACCAACCTACAGGGAGCGGGAGTGCAGATACGCAGTATTTT.

The gene calls are TRBV30 and TRBJ1-6; perhaps TRBD1 as D (5 bases). Between the trimmed V and J ends, which lost 1 base and 9 bases, there was a span of 10 bases. From germline, CDR1 is GTSNPN and CDR2 SVGIG (reference sequence). The CDR3 spans 13 residues. The CDR3 is CAWSEEGTSPLHF. The CDR3 DNA reads TGTGCCTGGAGTGAGGAGGGGACTTCACCCCTCCACTTT.

The chain recombines TRBV27 with TRBJ1-1; D gene unclear. The CDR3 has 13 residues. Per the germline V gene, CDR1 is MNHEY and CDR2 is SMNVEV (reference sequence). Between the trimmed V and J ends, which lost 6 bases and 2 bases, there was a span of 10 bases. CDR3 sequence reads: CASSIQANTEAFF. DNA for the CDR3: TGTGCCAGCAGCATCCAGGCTAACACTGAAGCTTTCTTT.

This clone has a single count. The chain's CDR3 is CASSSWTSSYEQYF. DNA of the CDR3: TGTGCCAGCAGTTCTTGGACTTCCTCCTACGAGCAGTACTTC. The chain couples TRBV27 to TRBJ2-7; a possible D gene is TRBD2 (5 bases). V lost 4 bases, J lost 0 bases, and 10 bases lay in between. CDR1 is MNHEY and CDR2 is SMNVEV in the germline V gene (reference sequence). The CDR3 is 14 residues long.

The V gene is TRBV6-5, the J gene TRBJ2-2; 7 bases are shared with TRBD1. V was pared by 8 bases and J by 0 bases, with 6 bases of the junction left unmatched. Germline V gene sequence: CDR1 MNHEY, CDR2 SVGAGI. The CDR3 length is 15 residues. The CDR3 protein is CASGRQGPNTGELFF. The CDR3 nucleotides are TGTGCCAGCGGAAGACAGGGCCCGAACACCGGGGAGCTGTTTTTT.

V gene TRBV5-1 combines with J gene TRBJ1-1; unclear D gene. Germline V lookup: CDR1 SGHRS, CDR2 YFSETQ. This CDR3 comprises 14 residues. Trimming removed 1 base from V and 1 base from J, with 8 bases in between. The CDR3 is CASSLRHQNTEAFF. In nucleotides, the CDR3 is TGCGCCAGCAGCTTGCGACACCAGAACACTGAAGCTTTCTTT.

The J gene is TRBJ1-1, the V gene TRBV1; no DNA check was done on the table's D call, TRBD1. TRBV1 is reported as a pseudogene. The CDR3 sequence is 15 residues long. DNA for the CDR3: TGCACCAGCACCCGACAGGAAGTTGGAGACACTGAAGCTTTCTTT. This encodes CTSTRQEVGDTEAFF.

The V gene is TRBV5-5, the J gene TRBJ1-5; the D gene is possibly TRBD1 (5 bases). The CDR3 sequence is 13 residues long. V gave up 4 bases and J gave up 5 bases, with 10 bases separating them. Germline V gene lookup returns CDR1 SGHKS and CDR2 YYEKEE (reference sequence). CDR3 nucleotides: TGTGCCAGCAGCCATGGGGGTTATCAGCCCCAGCATTTT. Protein: CASSHGGYQPQHF.

This chain links TRBV2 with TRBJ1-6; 7 positions match TRBD1. V trimming: 11 bases; J trimming: 6 bases; junction bases outside the gene matches: 10. CDR3 length: 14 residues. CDR1 is SNHLY, CDR2 FYNNEI, per germline. Here the CDR3 DNA reads TGTGCCGTCAATAGGGGGACAGCTAATTCACCCCTCCACTTT. Its translation is CAVNRGTANSPLHF.

The chain uses TRBV18 and TRBJ1-1; D possibly corresponds to TRBD1 (6 bases). Looked up from germline, CDR1 is KGHSH and CDR2 is LQKENI. V lost 0 bases to trimming and J lost 4 bases, with 15 bases between them. The CDR3 loop spans 16 amino acids. The CDR3 loop is CASSPPGGGGGTEAFF. The DNA for the CDR3 is TGTGCCAGCTCACCACCGGGGGGGGGCGGCGGCACTGAAGCTTTCTTT.

V gene TRBV7-2 combines with J gene TRBJ1-5; D remains ambiguous. This CDR3 is 12 amino acids long. CDR1 is SGHTA, CDR2 FQGNSA, per germline. Deletions cut 1 base from V and 4 bases from J, with 2 bases between. The CDR3 loop is CASSLVNQPQHF. In nucleotides, the CDR3 is TGTGCCAGCAGCTTAGTTAATCAGCCCCAGCATTTT.

The chain recombines TRBV5-5 with TRBJ2-7; TRBD1 or TRBD2 may be the D gene (5 bases each). The germline V gene has CDR1 SGHKS and CDR2 YYEKEE (reference sequence). V was trimmed by 4 bases and J by 0 bases, leaving 8 bases between them. The CDR3 is 13 amino acids. This CDR3 reads CASSGDDSYEQYF. The CDR3 DNA reads as TGTGCCAGCAGCGGGGACGACTCCTACGAGCAGTACTTC.

J is TRBJ2-5 and V is TRBV18; possibly TRBD1 or TRBD2 for D (5 bases each). Trimming took 2 bases from V and 3 from J, leaving 22 bases between them. There are 18 residues in the CDR3. The V gene's germline CDR1 is KGHSH and CDR2 LQKENI. CDR3 protein: CASSPFLRGEHPEETQYF. The CDR3 DNA is TGTGCCAGCTCACCATTTTTGAGGGGAGAACACCCGGAAGAGACCCAGTACTTC.

The chain uses TRBV4-1 and TRBJ2-5; D is undetermined. The germline CDR1 and CDR2 sequences are MGHRA and YSYEKL. The CDR3 is 17 amino acids. Trimming left V 6 bases short and J 5 bases short, with 25 bases between. The CDR3 sequence is CASRGSARMGARETQYF. CDR3 sequence (DNA): TGCGCCAGCAGGGGCTCGGCCAGGATGGGTGCCAGGGAGACCCAGTACTTC.

The chain is built from TRBV29-1 and TRBJ1-1, with unresolved D. The CDR3 has 13 residues. CDR1 is SQVTM and CDR2 is ANQGSEA in the germline V gene. V was cut by 4 bases and J by 4 bases, with 13 bases left in between. The CDR3 here is CSVGGGLGTEAFF. The CDR3 coding sequence is TGCAGCGTTGGAGGAGGGCTGGGCACTGAAGCTTTCTTT.

This chain uses TRBV7-9 with TRBJ2-3; 8 nucleotides match TRBD1. The CDR3 consists of 14 residues. Trimming at V came to 5 bases and at J to 7 bases, leaving 8 bases not matched to a gene. Germline CDR1 reads SEHNR; CDR2 reads FQNEAQ (reference sequence). CDR3 amino acids: CASSARTGKHTQYF. CDR3 nucleotide sequence: TGTGCCAGCAGCGCCCGGACAGGGAAACATACGCAGTATTTT.

The chain couples TRBV13 to TRBJ2-7; D might be TRBD2 (5 bases). Germline V CDR1 and CDR2: PRHDT, FYEKMQ (reference sequence). This CDR3 is built from 14 residues. Trimming stripped 2 bases from V and 3 bases from J, with 11 bases between. CDR3 sequence: CASSLPGVDYEQYF. Written as DNA, the CDR3 is TGTGCCAGCAGCTTACCCGGGGTAGACTACGAGCAGTACTTC.

The CDR3 bases are TGTGCCAATGGAGCGTACCATTCCTACAATGAGCAGTTCTTC. Translated: CANGAYHSYNEQFF. The rearrangement uses TRBV2 and TRBJ2-1; D remains unclear. Germline-derived CDR1 and CDR2 are SNHLY and FYNNEI. With 10 bases removed from V and 1 base from J, the gap between germline ends came to 14 bases. The CDR3 runs 14 residues.

This clone was seen once. The chain carries TRBV4-1 and TRBJ1-5; D gene uncertain. CDR1 and CDR2 (germline): MGHRA, YSYEKL. The CDR3 runs 16 residues. V dropped 0 bases and J dropped 0 bases, with 9 bases sitting between them. CDR3 DNA sequence: TGCGCCAGCAGCCAAGATCCGTGGTATAGCAATCAGCCCCAGCATTTT. Translated, it gives CASSQDPWYSNQPQHF.

The genes are TRBV7-9 and TRBJ2-7; 9 bases match TRBD1. The CDR3 contains 15 residues. The trim removed 7 bases at V and 3 bases at J, leaving 10 bases unmatched. Germline V gene data show CDR1 as SEHNR and CDR2 as FQNEAQ (reference sequence). CDR3 in amino acids: CASTSPGQGIYEQYF. The CDR3 nucleotides read TGTGCCAGCACCTCTCCGGGACAGGGTATCTACGAGCAGTACTTC.

The chain carries TRBV5-1 and TRBJ1-2, with 7 bases identical to TRBD1. Trimming cost V 0 bases and J 4 bases; bases outside gene matches: 9. Per germline, CDR1 SGHRS and CDR2 YFSETQ. The CDR3 consists of 16 residues. For the CDR3, the DNA is TGCGCCAGCAGCTTGGCAAAGGGACAGCTGCGCTATGGCTACACCTTC. As protein: CASSLAKGQLRYGYTF.

The genes are TRBV10-3 and TRBJ1-1, with 10 bases fitting TRBD1. V shed 7 bases and J 8 bases; nucleotides not matched to a gene: 7. Looked up from germline, CDR1 is ENHRY and CDR2 is SYGVKD. The CDR3 is 13 residues long. The CDR3 loop reads CAITPTGGGEAFF. As DNA, the CDR3 is TGTGCCATCACCCCGACAGGGGGCGGAGAAGCTTTCTTT.

The genes are TRBV27 and TRBJ2-5; possibly TRBD1 for D (6 bases). V gave up 2 bases and J gave up 5 bases, with 9 bases separating them. The germline CDR1 and CDR2 sequences are MNHEY and SMNVEV (reference sequence). The CDR3 covers 13 residues. Here the CDR3 reads CASSLRGLETQYF. The CDR3 coding sequence is TGTGCCAGCAGTTTAAGGGGGTTGGAGACCCAGTACTTC.

The chain uses TRBV11-3 and TRBJ2-7; D remains ambiguous. CDR1 is SGHNT, CDR2 YENEEA, per germline. V lost 2 bases, J lost 5 bases, and 10 bases lay in between. The CDR3 length is 13 residues. CDR3 nucleotides: TGTGCCAGCAGCTTAAAGGAACGCGACGAGCAGTACTTC. The encoded protein is CASSLKERDEQYF.

This sequence joins TRBV6-4 and TRBJ2-5, with TRBD2 identical over 11 bases. In germline, CDR1 is MRHNA, CDR2 SNTAGT. V was clipped by 2 bases and J by 5 bases; unmatched bases: 10. This CDR3 has 17 residues. CDR3 bases: TGTGCCAGCAGTGACCACCGACTAGCGGGACCAGTCGAGACCCAGTACTTC. It encodes CASSDHRLAGPVETQYF.

The chain recombines TRBV11-1 with TRBJ2-2; D is possibly TRBD2 (6 bases). The CDR3 runs 15 residues. CDR1 and CDR2 (germline): SGHAT, FQDESV (reference sequence). V was cut by 2 bases and J by 5 bases, with 12 bases left in between. CDR3 sequence: CASSLSTSQTGELFF. For the CDR3, the DNA is TGTGCCAGCAGCTTATCTACTAGCCAGACCGGGGAGCTGTTTTTT. Filled out from reference TRBV11-1 and TRBJ2-2, the complete variable domain reads EAEVAQSPRYKITEKSQAVAFWCDPISGHATLYWYRQILGQGPELLVQFQDESVVDDSQLPKDRFSAERLKGVDSTLKIQPAELGDSAMYLCASSLSTSQTGELFFGEGSRLTVL.